This T cell receptor beta chain was recovered during a study of shared clonotypes between healthy human individuals. CDR1 is SGHTA and CDR2 is FQGTGA in the germline V gene. This CDR3 has 16 amino acids. Trimming removed 0 bases at V and 6 bases at J, with 15 bases between. The method was immunoSEQ multiplex PCR; TCRdb's version includes in-frame clones alone and lacks a portion of them. The profile shows millions of clones, 85% to 95% of them singletons. The gene calls are TRBV7-3 and TRBJ2-1, with D uncertain. The sequenced sample was naive CD4+ T cells sorted from blood. The subset was: CD45RA+ positively selected. The source is a young man in good health. CDR3 in DNA: TGTGCCAGCAGCTTAACGCGTCACTCGTCCCCCAATGAGCAGTTCTTC. Translated: CASSLTRHSSPNEQFF.